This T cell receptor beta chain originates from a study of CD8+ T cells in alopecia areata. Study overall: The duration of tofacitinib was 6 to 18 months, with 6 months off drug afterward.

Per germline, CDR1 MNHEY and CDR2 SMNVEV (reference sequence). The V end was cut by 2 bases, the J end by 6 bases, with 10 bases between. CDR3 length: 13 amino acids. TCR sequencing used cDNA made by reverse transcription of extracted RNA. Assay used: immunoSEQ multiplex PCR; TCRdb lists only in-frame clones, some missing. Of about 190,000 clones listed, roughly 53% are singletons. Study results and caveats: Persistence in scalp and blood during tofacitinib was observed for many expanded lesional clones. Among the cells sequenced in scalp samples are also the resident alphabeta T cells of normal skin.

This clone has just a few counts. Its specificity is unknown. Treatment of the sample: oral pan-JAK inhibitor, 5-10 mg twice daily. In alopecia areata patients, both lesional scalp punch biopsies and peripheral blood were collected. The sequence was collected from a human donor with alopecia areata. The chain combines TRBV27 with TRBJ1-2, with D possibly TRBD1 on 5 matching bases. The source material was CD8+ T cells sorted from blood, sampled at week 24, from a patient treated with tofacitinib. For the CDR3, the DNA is TGTGCCAGCAGTTTAAGGGGCGTGGATGGCTACACCTTC. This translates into CASSLRGVDGYTF.